This T cell receptor (beta chain) emerged from a study of PD-1 blockade in classical Hodgkin lymphoma (dated by TCRdb to 2018 to 2021). About the study as a whole: Nivolumab dosing was 3 mg/kg intravenously every 2 weeks, continuing until either disease progression or unacceptable toxicity. The study used CyTOF and TCR beta sequencing to define a peripheral blood immune signature of response to PD-1 blockade in classical Hodgkin lymphoma.

From the germline V gene, CDR1 is SNHLY and CDR2 is FYNNEI. The CDR3 runs 13 residues from the cysteine to the phenylalanine. The sequence is cut down to CDR3 DNA, 39 bases in frame from base 1. The junction shows trimming of 3 bases on V and 4 bases on J, plus 9 bases between the germline ends. The sample's time point label, in plain terms: cycle 2 day 1 (C2D1) of nivolumab. Relapse after autologous stem cell transplantation had occurred in all trial patients, and cohorts A, B and C were distinguished by prior brentuximab vedotin exposure. The trial cohort comprised more than 55 patients with relapsed/refractory classical Hodgkin lymphoma whose best overall responses were complete response, partial response or progressive disease. Single-agent nivolumab was administered to trial patients in the multi-cohort phase II CheckMate 205 trial. An independent review committee assessed best overall response by applying the 2007 International Working Group response criteria. Trial PBMCs were collected just before the start of nivolumab (C1D1) and during therapy at cycle 2 day 1 and cycle 4 day 1. Peripheral blood was collected in 8 mL Vacutainer Cell Preparation Tubes, from which PBMCs were isolated by centrifugation and then cryopreserved.

Of note for this clone: Its specific antigen is unknown. No base quality values were provided; no much bigger clone lies one nucleotide off.

Summary of the overall study and its limitations: Only a single clinical trial cohort was studied, and what caused the repertoire differences, possibly disease activity or prior therapy, remained undefined. Trial patients with a complete response had baseline diversity similar to that of newly diagnosed patients, while partial responders and progressors had significantly lower diversity. By C4D1, a significant rise was seen in CD4+ TCR diversity but not in CD8+ TCR diversity (p=0.0027 vs p=0.16), and the rise was most apparent among complete responders (p=0.02). Baseline TCR diversity was reported as lower in newly diagnosed patients than in healthy donors, and lower still in relapsed/refractory patients. Lower diversity was seen in patients whose nivolumab began less than 1 year after ASCT, and these patients were left out of later analyses so that immune reconstitution would not confound the results.

The Qiagen DNeasy kit was used to extract genomic DNA both from unsorted PBMCs and from the negatively selected CD4+ and CD8+ fractions. TCR beta CDR3 regions were amplified by immunoSEQ multiplex PCR using primers annealing to V and J segments. Amplification bias was minimized using a synthetic immune receptor repertoire, and residual bias was removed computationally after sequencing. The original methods were these. Custom Python scripts were used to quantify repertoire diversity as the Shannon entropy index. Unsorted, CD4+ and CD8+ repertoires were analyzed separately, except in combined analyses where CD4+ and CD8+ sequences were merged in silico. Clonal expansion was defined as a frequency increase of at least 2-fold after treatment compared with C1D1, and clones undetected at baseline were assigned a pseudocount of 0.5. Singleton clones were defined as clones with 0 or 1 copy at C1D1, and non-singleton clones were defined as clones with 2 or more copies. By matching protein sequences in sorted samples from the same patient, clones expanded in unsorted samples were annotated as CD4+, CD8+ or unknown. Wilcoxon tests on paired samples were used to test diversity changes from C1D1 to C4D1. TCRdb provides this immuneACCESS table in a form limited to in-frame rearrangements. Some clones are lacking; in checked studies, under half of them reflect an unresolved V gene, and why the rest are absent is not known. V and J calls plus clone size are reproduced from that table; the DNA served to infer D and trimming. The sample profile shows about 94,000 clones; 89% of them were found once. About 10% of the sample is held by the ten biggest clonotypes.

The origin of this receptor is a human donor with classical Hodgkin lymphoma. The chain uses TRBV2 and TRBJ1-1, with TRBD1 as a weak D call on 6 bases. The sample in question was peripheral blood mononuclear cells (PBMCs), obtained before the second cycle of nivolumab. The CDR3 in this case is CASSDGGPTEAFF. The DNA reads TGTGCCAGCAGTGACGGGGGGCCCACTGAAGCTTTCTTT.